This T cell receptor (beta chain) was documented in a study of cytomegalovirus exposure and HLA in healthy donors. Remarks on this clone: Its antigen is unidentified.

PCR employed 60 Vbeta and 13 Jbeta primers. The method was immunoSEQ multiplex PCR; TCRdb's version includes in-frame clones alone and lacks a portion of them. The data show tens of thousands of clones, approximately 47% seen once. Findings of the study overall: Accurate prediction of most subjects' HLA-A and HLA-B alleles from TCR beta sequences was reported. Later genetic work tied a missense DCLRE1C variant to beta-chain V and J trimming. It was in a later analysis that TCR association rates were seen to vary by HLA locus, highest for DRB1 and lowest for HLA-C.

CDR3 length: 16 amino acids. Germline assignment: CDR1 SEHNR and CDR2 FQNEAQ (reference sequence). With 4 bases removed from V and 7 bases from J, the gap between germline ends came to 17 bases. The chain joins TRBV7-9 to TRBJ1-6; possibly TRBD1 for D (5 bases). The sample taken for sequencing was PBMCs. The sequence was obtained from a woman in her forties or fifties in good health and CMV-seronegative. The CDR3 protein is CASSSPPGGGNSPLHF. CDR3 nucleotides: TGTGCCAGCAGCTCCCCGCCGGGCGGGGGAAATTCACCCCTCCACTTT. The whole variable domain, filled in from reference TRBV7-9 and TRBJ1-6, reads DTGVSQNPRHKITKRGQNVTFRCDPISEHNRLYWYRQTLGQGPEFLTYFQNEAQLEKSRLLSDRFSAERPKGSFSTLEIQRTEQGDSAMYLCASSSPPGGGNSPLHFGNGTRLTVT.